This TCR beta chain was recovered during a study of cytomegalovirus exposure and HLA in healthy donors. Despite likely unrecorded immune exposures, the donors were nominally healthy at the time of sampling. Germline CDR1 MDHEN, CDR2 SYDVKM. Trimming left V 2 bases short and J 4 bases short, with 14 bases between. This CDR3 is built from 15 residues. Primers: 60 Vbeta forward and 13 Jbeta reverse. Assay: immunoSEQ multiplex PCR; the TCRdb copy retains only in-frame clones and omits some. The sample yields around 140,000 clones, of which the top ten take up 0.96%. Input material: PBMCs. This clonotype was obtained from a male donor in good health and CMV-seronegative. The rearrangement links TRBV28 to TRBJ1-1, with D unresolved. CDR3 region: CASSLRGGIGTEAFF. CDR3 nucleotide sequence: TGTGCCAGCAGTTTACGTGGAGGGATCGGCACTGAAGCTTTCTTT.